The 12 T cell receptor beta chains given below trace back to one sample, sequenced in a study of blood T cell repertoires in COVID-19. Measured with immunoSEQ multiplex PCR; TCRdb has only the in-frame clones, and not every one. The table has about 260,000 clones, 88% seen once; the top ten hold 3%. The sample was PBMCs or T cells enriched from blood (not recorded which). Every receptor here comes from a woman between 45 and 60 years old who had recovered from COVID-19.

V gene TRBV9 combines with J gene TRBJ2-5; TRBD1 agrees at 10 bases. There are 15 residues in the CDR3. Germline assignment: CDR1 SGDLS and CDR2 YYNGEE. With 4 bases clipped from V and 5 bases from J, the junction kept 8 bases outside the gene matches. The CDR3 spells CASSPRQGAYETQYF. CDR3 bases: TGTGCCAGCAGCCCCCGACAGGGGGCGTATGAGACCCAGTACTTC.

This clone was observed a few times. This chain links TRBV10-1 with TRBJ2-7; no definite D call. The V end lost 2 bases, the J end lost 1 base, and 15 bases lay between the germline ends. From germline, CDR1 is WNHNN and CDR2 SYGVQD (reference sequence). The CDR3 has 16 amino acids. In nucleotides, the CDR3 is TGCGCCAGCAGTGAGCTCTCTCAGCGAGCTTCCTACGAGCAGTACTTC. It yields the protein CASSELSQRASYEQYF.

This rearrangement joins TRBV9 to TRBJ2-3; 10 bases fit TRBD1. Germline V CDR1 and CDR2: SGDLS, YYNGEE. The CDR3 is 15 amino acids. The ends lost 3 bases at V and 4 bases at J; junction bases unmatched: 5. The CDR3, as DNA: TGTGCCAGCAGCGGAGGACAGGGGGGCGCAGATACGCAGTATTTT. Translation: CASSGGQGGADTQYF. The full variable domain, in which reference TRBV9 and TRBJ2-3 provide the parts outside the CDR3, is DSGVTQTPKHLITATGQRVTLRCSPRSGDLSVYWYQQSLDQGLQFLIQYYNGEERAKGNILERFSAQQFPDLHSELNLSSLELGDSALYFCASSGGQGGADTQYFGPGTRLTVL.

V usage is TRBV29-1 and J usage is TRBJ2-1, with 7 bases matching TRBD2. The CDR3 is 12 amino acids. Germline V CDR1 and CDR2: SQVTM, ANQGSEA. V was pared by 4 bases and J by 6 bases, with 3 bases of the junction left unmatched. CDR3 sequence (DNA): TGCAGCGTTGTTCCGGGAGGCAATGAGCAGTTCTTC. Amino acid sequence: CSVVPGGNEQFF.

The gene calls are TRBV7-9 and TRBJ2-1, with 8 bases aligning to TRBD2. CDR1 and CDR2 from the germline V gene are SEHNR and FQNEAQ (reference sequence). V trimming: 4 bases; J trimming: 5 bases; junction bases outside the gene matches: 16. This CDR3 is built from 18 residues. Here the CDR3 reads CASSSASSGHFLDNEQFF. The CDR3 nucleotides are TGTGCCAGCAGCTCCGCTTCTAGCGGGCACTTCCTAGACAATGAGCAGTTCTTC.

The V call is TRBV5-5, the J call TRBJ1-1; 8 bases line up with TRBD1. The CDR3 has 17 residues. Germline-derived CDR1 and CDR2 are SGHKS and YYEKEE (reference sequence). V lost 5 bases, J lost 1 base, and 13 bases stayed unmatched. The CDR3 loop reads CASSSSRGQGRNTEAFF. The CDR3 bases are TGTGCCAGCAGTTCCAGCAGGGGGCAAGGAAGGAACACTGAAGCTTTCTTT.

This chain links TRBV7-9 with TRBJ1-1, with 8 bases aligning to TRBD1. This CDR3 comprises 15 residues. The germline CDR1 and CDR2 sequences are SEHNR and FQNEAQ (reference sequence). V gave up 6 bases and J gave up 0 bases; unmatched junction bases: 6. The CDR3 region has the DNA TGTGCCAGCAGTCCTAGGACAGGGATGAACACTGAAGCTTTCTTT. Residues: CASSPRTGMNTEAFF.

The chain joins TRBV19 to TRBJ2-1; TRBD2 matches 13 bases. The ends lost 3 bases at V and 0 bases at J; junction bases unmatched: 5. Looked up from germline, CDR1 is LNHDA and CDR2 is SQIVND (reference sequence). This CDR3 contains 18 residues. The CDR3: CASSMRTSGSPSYNEQFF. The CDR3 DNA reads TGTGCCAGTAGTATGAGGACTAGCGGGAGCCCCTCCTACAATGAGCAGTTCTTC.

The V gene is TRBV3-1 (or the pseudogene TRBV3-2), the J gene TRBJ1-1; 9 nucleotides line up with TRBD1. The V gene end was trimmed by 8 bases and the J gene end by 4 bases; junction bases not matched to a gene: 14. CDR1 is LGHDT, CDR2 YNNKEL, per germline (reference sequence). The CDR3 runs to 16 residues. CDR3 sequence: CASGAGGQGAGTEAFF. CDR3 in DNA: TGTGCCAGCGGGGCCGGGGGACAGGGTGCGGGCACTGAAGCTTTCTTT.

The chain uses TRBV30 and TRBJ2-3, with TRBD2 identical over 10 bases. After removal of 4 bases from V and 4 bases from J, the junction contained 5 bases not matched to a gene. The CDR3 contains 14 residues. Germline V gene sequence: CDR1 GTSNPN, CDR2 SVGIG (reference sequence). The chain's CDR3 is CAWTPSGSADTQYF. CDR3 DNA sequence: TGTGCCTGGACGCCTAGCGGGAGCGCAGATACGCAGTATTTT.

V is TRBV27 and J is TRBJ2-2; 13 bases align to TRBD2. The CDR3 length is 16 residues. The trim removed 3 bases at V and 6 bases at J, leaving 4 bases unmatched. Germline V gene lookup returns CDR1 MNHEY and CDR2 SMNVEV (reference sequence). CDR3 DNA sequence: TGTGCCAGCAGTTTGGCACTAGCGGGAGGGCCCGGGGAGCTGTTTTTT. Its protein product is CASSLALAGGPGELFF.

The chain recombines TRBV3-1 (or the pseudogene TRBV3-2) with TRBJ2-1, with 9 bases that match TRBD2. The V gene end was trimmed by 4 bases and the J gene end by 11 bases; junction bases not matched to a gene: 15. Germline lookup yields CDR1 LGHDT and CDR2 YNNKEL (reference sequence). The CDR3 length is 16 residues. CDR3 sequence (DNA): TGTGCCAGCAGCCCTTGGACTGGGCTAGCGGGGATAAAGCAGTTCTTC. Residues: CASSPWTGLAGIKQFF.